The present T cell receptor (beta chain) was sequenced within a study of PD-1 blockade in classical Hodgkin lymphoma. Clones were read by immunoSEQ multiplex PCR, and TCRdb kept only the in-frame ones, dropping some. The data contain approximately 10,000 clones, just under 90% of them singletons. Time point: cycle 4 day 1 (C4D1), after 5 to 7 weeks of nivolumab. Each of the patients experienced relapse following autologous stem cell transplantation, and their brentuximab vedotin exposure differed. The germline CDR1 and CDR2 sequences are MGHRA and YSYEKL. The CDR3 sequence is 19 residues long. Trimming took off 2 bases at V and 0 bases at J, with 20 bases between the two ends.

This sequence joins TRBV4-1 and TRBJ1-3; D gene unclear. The sample consisted of peripheral blood mononuclear cells (PBMCs), taken before the fourth cycle of nivolumab. The sequence came from a human donor with classical Hodgkin lymphoma. CDR3 residues: CASSQRQALLPSSGNTIYF. The CDR3 DNA reads as TGCGCCAGCAGCCAAAGGCAGGCCCTGCTACCGAGCTCTGGAAACACCATATATTTT.